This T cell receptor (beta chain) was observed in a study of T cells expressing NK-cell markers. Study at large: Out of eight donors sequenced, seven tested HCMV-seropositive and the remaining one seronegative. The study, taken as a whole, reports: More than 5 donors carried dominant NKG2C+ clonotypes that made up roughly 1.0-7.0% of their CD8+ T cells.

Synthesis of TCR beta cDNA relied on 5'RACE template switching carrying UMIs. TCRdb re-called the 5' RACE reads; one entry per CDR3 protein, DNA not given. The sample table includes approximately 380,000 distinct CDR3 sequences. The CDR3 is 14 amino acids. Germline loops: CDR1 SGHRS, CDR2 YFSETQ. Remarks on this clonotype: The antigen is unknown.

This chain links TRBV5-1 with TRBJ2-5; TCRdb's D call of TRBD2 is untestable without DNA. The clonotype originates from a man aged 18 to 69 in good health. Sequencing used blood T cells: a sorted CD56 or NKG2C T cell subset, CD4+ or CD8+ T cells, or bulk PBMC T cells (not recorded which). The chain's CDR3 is CASRVQRGVETQYF.